Detailed here is one T cell receptor beta chain. Antigen specificity is unknown. This sample is drawn from a study of graft-versus-host responses after intestinal transplantation. Study-level findings and limits: Peak circulating GvH clone levels were associated with early post-transplant HvG declines.

The CDR3 runs to 13 residues. The V gene's germline CDR1 is MGHRA and CDR2 YSYEKL. Trimming cost V 4 bases and J 11 bases, with 17 bases left between them. Repertoires were generated with immunoSEQ multiplex PCR, while TCRdb's copy carries only in-frame clones and drops some. The sample includes 70,000 to 95,000 clones, approximately 92% of them seen just once. Specimen: unstimulated CD8+ T cells sorted from spleen or lymph node cells, collected before transplant. The sequence came from a human donor who was the organ donor for an intestinal transplant. The chain combines TRBV4-1 with TRBJ1-1; D is possibly TRBD1 (6 bases). CDR3 residues: CASSPIQPGDAFF. The CDR3 DNA sequence: TGCGCCAGCAGCCCCATCCAACCAGGGGACGCTTTCTTT.